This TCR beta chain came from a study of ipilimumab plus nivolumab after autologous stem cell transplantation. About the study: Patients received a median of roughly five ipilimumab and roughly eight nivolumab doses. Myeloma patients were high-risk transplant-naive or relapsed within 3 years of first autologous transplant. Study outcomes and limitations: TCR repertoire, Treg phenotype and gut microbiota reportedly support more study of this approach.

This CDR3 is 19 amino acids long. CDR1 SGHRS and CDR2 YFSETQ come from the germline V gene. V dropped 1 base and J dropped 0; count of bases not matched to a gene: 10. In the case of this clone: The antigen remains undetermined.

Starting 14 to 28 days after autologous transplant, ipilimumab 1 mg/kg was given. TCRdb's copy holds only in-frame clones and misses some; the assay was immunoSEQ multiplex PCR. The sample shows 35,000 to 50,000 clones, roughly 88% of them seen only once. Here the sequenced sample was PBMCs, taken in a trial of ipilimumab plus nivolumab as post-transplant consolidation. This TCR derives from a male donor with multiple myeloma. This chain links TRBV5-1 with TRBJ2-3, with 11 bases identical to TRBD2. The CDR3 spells CASSLQLAGAETSTDTQYF. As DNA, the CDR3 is TGCGCCAGCAGCTTGCAACTAGCGGGGGCCGAAACAAGCACAGATACGCAGTATTTT.